This T cell receptor (beta chain) was retrieved from a study of cytomegalovirus exposure and HLA in healthy donors (TCRdb year 2017). Broadly, across the study: An earlier analysis of several hundred of the donors reported over 250 Gb of sequence data and around 100 million unique TCR beta sequences obtained from about 179 million T cells. An early release that covered 640 HLA-typed donors contained about 300 gigabases of sequencing data and 70 million to 100 million unique TCR sequences. Among the approximately 400 genotyped donors, approximately 76% belonged to the genetic ancestry cluster associated with self-reported Caucasian donors. The study aimed to test whether cataloging public T cell receptors could reveal signatures of past pathogen exposure. The study profiled the T cell repertoires of fewer than 850 subjects by immunosequencing and related them to cytomegalovirus serostatus. Besides the first cohort of roughly 700 subjects, a separate validation cohort made up of 120 different subjects was used. To predict cytomegalovirus infection status, the study combined high-throughput TCR immunosequencing, statistical association of individual TCRs with disease status, and machine learning. A later analysis re-examined previously published TCR beta repertoires from over 500 donors and added high-resolution HLA genotyping to investigate patterns of TCR occurrence. Rather than drawing on any new phenotypic data, the later analysis identified candidate immune exposures from TCR beta sequences and the way those sequences occurred across donors. An earlier analysis of approximately 630 of the donors applied high-throughput TCR beta sequencing to assess whether each TCR beta V gene segment acted as functional or pseudogenic. Donor age, sex, ethnicity and CMV serostatus were compiled alongside the repertoire data. A later genetic analysis took genome-wide SNP genotypes for about three fifths of the 666 donors and used that subset as a discovery cohort. All discovery cohort repertoires had been generated on a single sequencing platform. HLA typing included class I and class II loci at four-digit resolution. Typing coverage differed by locus: A, B, C, DRB1 and DQB1 were typed in about 620-640 donors, DQA1 in approximately 520, DPA1 in around 580, and DPB1 in 472. Four to six DR-DQ haplotypes were handled as single units for association and clustering, since linkage in the cohort was strong. Among around 400 genotyped donors of the cohort, an average of 235,054 unique TCR beta nucleotide sequences were sequenced per donor, roughly 18% of them non-productive.

The paper as a whole reports these results and caveats: In a later analysis, several top co-occurrence clusters were reported to appear linked to parvovirus B19, influenza, CMV and Epstein-Barr virus. According to a later analysis, TCR association rates differed among HLA loci, with DRB1 alleles showing the most associated TCRs and HLA-C alleles showing the fewest. Most TCR sequences were seen in very few donors, while some public TCRs were found in many individuals. Because counts were too low, seventeen rarely observed V segments, including chromosome 9 orphons, were left out of the earlier analysis of over 550 of the donors. A cluster of highly shared sequence variants was judged likely to be a technical artifact of the sequencing pipeline. A further reported finding was that TCR beta sequences accurately predicted the HLA-A and HLA-B alleles for most subjects in the first cohort. Some IMGT-functional V segments, including TRBV6-2 and TRBV6-3, could not be distinguished by the 87-base-pair reads and were therefore excluded. An earlier analysis of approximately 540 of the donors showed that most TCR beta V segments appeared in productive rearrangements either about 90% or about 30% of the time, which broadly matched IMGT annotations. Most CMV-associated TCR beta chains appeared to be HLA-restricted in a later analysis, and the HLA associations seemed to be driven largely by CMV exposure. In vitro tests confirmed that a few of the cytomegalovirus-associated TCR beta chains recognize cytomegalovirus antigens. Correlated functional status among segregating V segments might be attributable to linkage disequilibrium, but an unknown experimental factor could not be ruled out. In a later genetic analysis, a missense DCLRE1C variant was associated with V-gene and J-gene trimming of TCR beta chains, and the association was replicated in an independent cohort. The presence/absence analyses assumed that sequencing depth was roughly uniform across donors, and that assumption may not be true. The study gave a list of 150 to 200 TCR beta chains associated with cytomegalovirus. In this cohort, only TCR beta chains were sequenced, and detectable features were limited by the absence of alpha or paired-chain data. The authors suggested that the approach could potentially be extended to other disease states and immunological phenotypes. In a later analysis, HLA-associated TCR beta chains were found to be more clonally expanded and to have lower generation probabilities than equally common non-associated chains. A later analysis associated around 16,000 TCR beta sequences with specific HLA alleles at a false discovery rate of 0.05. HLA typing was unavailable for some donors at each locus, so association tests used only the typed subset. For the cohort, immune exposure information was limited to CMV serostatus. When HLA alleles, especially DR and DQ, strongly co-occurred, TCR associations were difficult to assign to individual alleles. In both the original and validation cohorts, the classifier was reported to diagnose cytomegalovirus status with high specificity and sensitivity. According to a later genetic analysis, donors in an Asian-associated ancestry cluster had fewer N-insertions in productive TCRs than the approximately 630-donor mean.

Details on this clone: Its target antigen remains unknown. Within one base of it there is no much larger clone, and no base qualities were kept.

The V end loses 0 bases and the J end loses 7 bases, and a stretch of 16 bases separates them. The germline V gene encodes CDR1 SGDLS and CDR2 YYNGEE. Including cysteine and phenylalanine, the CDR3 has 15 amino acids. The entry retains the CDR3 DNA only, 45 bases that are in frame from base 1. The library was built by means of the immunoSEQ multiplex PCR assay. A mixture of 60 forward primers for TCR Vbeta segments and 13 reverse primers for TCR Jbeta segments was used in the multiplex PCR. The CDR3 region of rearranged TCR beta genes was amplified from genomic DNA with a multiplex PCR assay. The Illumina HiSeq System was used to sequence the amplified TCR beta libraries as 87-base-pair reads. Per the source publication's procedure: A later analysis counted tens of millions of unique TCR beta chains across the 666 repertoires, and some 11 million of these chains were shared by at least two donors. A nearest-neighbor algorithm error-corrected the raw reads and collapsed the reads into unique sequences, merging closely related sequences to remove PCR and sequencing errors. To assign V, D and J gene segments, CDR3 sequences were aligned to IMGT reference sequences. For a sequence to be retained, a match of at least six nucleotides to both a V gene segment and a J gene segment was required. A rearrangement counted as productive if the CDR3 had no stop codons and remained in frame with V and J, and every other rearrangement counted as non-productive. CDR3 was defined according to IMGT convention as the region running from the second conserved V-encoded cysteine to the conserved J-encoded phenylalanine. In an earlier analysis of roughly 610 of the donors, sequences lacking an unambiguous match to a single V gene segment were excluded. An earlier analysis of 587 of the donors called V segments functional above 56.7% productive rearrangements and segregating when the between-donor standard deviation exceeded 5%. A statistical classification framework was built to diagnose cytomegalovirus status from the catalog of TCR beta chain sequences. In a later analysis, TCR nucleotide sequences were compared against IMGT/GENE-DB human TR gene sequences so that V and J genes could be assigned. A later analysis assigned CDR3 sequences and most-parsimonious VDJ recombination scenarios with the TCRdist pipeline. A later analysis defined each TCR beta chain by its CDR3 amino acid sequence plus V-gene family, and excluded reads lacking a unique V-gene family. To address suspected cross-contamination and a sequencing artifact, a later analysis removed approximately 590 highly shared, low-generation-probability nucleotide sequences. In a later analysis, a clonal expansion index for each public chain was calculated from normalized within-repertoire ranks of inferred template counts. In a later analysis, generation probabilities were computed with a VDJ recombination model fitted to out-of-frame rearrangements, and the resulting probabilities were checked against IGoR. In a later analysis, hypergeometric tests were used to score TCR-TCR, TCR-HLA and TCR-CMV co-occurrence, with a repertoire-size bias correction applied to TCR pairs. A later analysis estimated false discovery rates by permuting HLA or CMV assignments 20 times. In a later analysis, co-occurring TCRs were grouped using DBSCAN, with TCRdist sequence similarity added in when clustering inside HLA-allele-positive subsets. For co-occurrence clustering, repertoires with fewer than 30,000 or more than 120,000 public chains were excluded, along with a handful of repertoires with anomalous nucleotide sharing. The source is immuneACCESS, and TCRdb retained only in-frame sequences with V and J called. Part of the clones is not carried over; for the studies checked, unresolved V genes explain less than half of this, and the remainder is unexplained. The V and J calls and clone size were taken over from that table, and D and trimming were inferred from the DNA. This sample lists 60,000 to 85,000 clones; more than 60% were detected once. The ten largest clones represent around 10% of the sample.

The cohort comprised approximately 700 healthy bone marrow donors. All cohort members were sampled while nominally healthy, although unrecorded immune exposures were likely present. The donor was CMV seropositive and belonged to the group of 250 to 300 seropositive cohort members. A peripheral blood sample was provided by each donor, and peripheral blood mononuclear cells were used for TCR beta sequencing. The Qiagen DNeasy Blood Extraction Kit was used to extract genomic DNA from the blood cell samples. This sequence uses TRBV9 and TRBJ1-1, with a weak D call of TRBD1 (5 bases match). What was sequenced was PBMCs. The receptor was derived from a male donor in good health and CMV-seropositive. The encoded CDR3 is CASSVEVTATFEAFF. Here is the DNA: TGTGCCAGCAGCGTAGAGGTGACAGCTACCTTTGAAGCTTTCTTT. When the CDR3 is completed using the reference TRBV9 and TRBJ1-1 genes on either side, the full variable domain is DSGVTQTPKHLITATGQRVTLRCSPRSGDLSVYWYQQSLDQGLQFLIQYYNGEERAKGNILERFSAQQFPDLHSELNLSSLELGDSALYFCASSVEVTATFEAFFGQGTRLTVV.